The T cell receptor beta chain under discussion was sequenced for a study of cytomegalovirus exposure and HLA in healthy donors. Study at large: Out of 150 million to 200 million T cells, an earlier analysis found roughly 100 million unique TCR beta sequences in total. Study observations and caveats: Evidence from a later analysis indicated that most CMV-associated TCR beta chains looked HLA-restricted.

Both 60 Vbeta primers and 13 Jbeta primers went into the PCR. Original analysis: Around 83 million unique TCR beta chains, some 9.9 million shared, were counted in a later analysis. Sequenced by immunoSEQ multiplex PCR; TCRdb stores in-frame clones only, minus some. The DNA was the basis for D and trimming; V, J and clone size are from that table. The table has about 150,000 clones, around 60% seen once. CDR3 length: 14 amino acids. Germline V lookup: CDR1 LGHNA, CDR2 YSLEER. The V gene end was trimmed by 0 bases and the J gene end by 2 bases; junction bases not matched to a gene: 0. Whereas donors were nominally healthy upon sampling, unrecorded immune exposures were probable. This clone showed up just a few times. No antigen is known for it.

This receptor was taken from a woman between 55 and 75 years old in good health and CMV-seropositive. The specimen was PBMCs. J is TRBJ2-7 and V is TRBV4-3, with TRBD1 identical over 8 bases. Written as DNA, the CDR3 is TGCGCCAGCAGCCAAGACAGGGGGCCCTACGAGCAGTACTTC. It yields the protein CASSQDRGPYEQYF.